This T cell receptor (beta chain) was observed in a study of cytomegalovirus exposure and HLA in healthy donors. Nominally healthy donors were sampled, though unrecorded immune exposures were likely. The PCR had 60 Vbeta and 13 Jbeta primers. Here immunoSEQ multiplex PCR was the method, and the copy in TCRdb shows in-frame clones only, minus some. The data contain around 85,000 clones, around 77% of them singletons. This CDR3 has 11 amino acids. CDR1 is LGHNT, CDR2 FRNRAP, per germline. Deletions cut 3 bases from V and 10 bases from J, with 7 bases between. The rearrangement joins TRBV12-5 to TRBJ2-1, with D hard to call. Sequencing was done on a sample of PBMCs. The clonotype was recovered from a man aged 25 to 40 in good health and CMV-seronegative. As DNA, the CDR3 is TGTGCTAGTGGTTTTTGGGCGGAGCAGTTCTTC. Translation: CASGFWAEQFF.